This passage covers 11 T cell receptor beta chains from one sample sequenced in a study of CD8+ T cells in alopecia areata. cDNA prepared by RNA extraction and subsequent reverse transcription served as the template for sequencing. The assay was immunoSEQ multiplex PCR, and TCRdb's table has in-frame clones only and misses some. Here the sample spans 65,000 to 100,000 clones, 51% being singletons. Sample: NKG2D-high CD8+ T cells sorted from blood. The receptors were sampled from a human donor with alopecia areata.

This clone showed up just a few times. The rearrangement links TRBV28 to TRBJ2-3, with D possibly TRBD2 on 6 matching bases. Germline CDR1 MDHEN, CDR2 SYDVKM. The CDR3 sequence is 14 residues long. Between the trimmed V and J ends, which lost 6 bases and 0 bases, there was a span of 10 bases. The CDR3, as DNA: TGTGCCAGCAGGTCACTAGCAAGCACAGATACGCAGTATTTT. Protein sequence: CASRSLASTDTQYF.

This clone occurred a few times. The genes are TRBV14 and TRBJ2-1, with 7 nucleotides matching TRBD1. The CDR3 runs to 15 residues. V lost 4 bases to trimming and J lost 0 bases; unmatched junction nucleotides: 3. The germline V gene has CDR1 SGHDN and CDR2 FVKESK. The CDR3 loop is CASSPAGGSYNEQFF. DNA of the CDR3: TGTGCCAGCAGCCCAGCAGGGGGCTCCTACAATGAGCAGTTCTTC.

This chain joins TRBV20-1 and TRBJ2-1, with D hard to call. Per germline, CDR1 DFQATT and CDR2 SNEGSKA (reference sequence). With 4 bases removed from V and 9 bases from J, the gap between germline ends came to 10 bases. This CDR3 has 11 amino acids. The chain's CDR3 is CSAKVRGEQFF. The CDR3, as DNA: TGCAGTGCTAAGGTTAGAGGTGAGCAGTTCTTC.

This clone was counted between two and nine times. This chain uses TRBV29-1 with TRBJ2-2; tentative D call: TRBD1 (5 bases). The CDR3 loop spans 14 amino acids. In germline, CDR1 is SQVTM, CDR2 ANQGSEA. V shed 4 bases and J shed 7 bases, with 16 bases lying between them. The CDR3 loop is CSVVFREYVGELFF. CDR3 nucleotide sequence: TGCAGCGTTGTTTTCAGGGAATACGTCGGGGAGCTGTTTTTT.

This clone was picked up a small number of times. This chain joins TRBV29-1 and TRBJ2-7; 7 positions match TRBD1. The V gene end was trimmed by 3 bases and the J gene end by 5 bases; junction bases not matched to a gene: 7. The germline gives CDR1 SQVTM, CDR2 ANQGSEA. The CDR3 loop spans 13 amino acids. The CDR3 sequence is CSVDQDTGDEQYF. Here the CDR3 DNA reads TGCAGCGTTGATCAGGATACAGGGGACGAGCAGTACTTC.

The genes are TRBV11-2 and TRBJ2-1, with D perhaps matching TRBD2 (5 bases). Per the germline V gene, CDR1 is SGHAT and CDR2 is FQNNGV. Deletions cut 1 base from V and 9 bases from J, with 7 bases between. CDR3 length equals 12 residues. The CDR3 nucleotides read TGTGCCAGCAGCTTAGTGGGGAGTGAGCAGTTCTTC. As protein: CASSLVGSEQFF.

This clone was picked up a small number of times. As DNA, the CDR3 is TGTGCCACCAGCAGAGGGGTCGGGGTCGGGGCAGATACGCAGTATTTT. Its protein is CATSRGVGVGADTQYF. The V call is TRBV15, the J call TRBJ2-3, with a tentative D call TRBD2 (5 bases). The CDR3 totals 16 residues. In germline, CDR1 is LNHNV, CDR2 YYDKDF (reference sequence). V was pared by 1 base and J by 4 bases, with 15 bases between. Supplemented by reference TRBV15 and TRBJ2-3, the full variable domain reads DAMVIQNPRYQVTQFGKPVTLSCSQTLNHNVMYWYQQKSSQAPKLLFHYYDKDFNNEADTPDNFQSRRPNTSFCFLDIRSPGLGDTAMYLCATSRGVGVGADTQYFGPGTRLTVL.

The rearrangement links TRBV6-6 to TRBJ2-1, with no clear D. V shed 2 bases and J shed 15 bases, with 20 bases lying between them. Germline V gives CDR1 MNHNY, CDR2 SVGAGI (reference sequence). This CDR3 is 14 amino acids long. CDR3: CASSYGPPTGSSFF. CDR3 sequence (DNA): TGTGCCAGCAGTTACGGGCCGCCAACTGGAAGCTCGTTCTTC.

This clone was recorded only once. This rearrangement joins TRBV4-3 to TRBJ1-5; TRBD1 matches 7 bases. CDR1 LGHNA and CDR2 YSLEER come from the germline V gene. V was clipped by 6 bases and J by 5 bases; unmatched bases: 10. This CDR3 has 15 residues. CDR3 in amino acids: CASSETDRVDQPQHF. As DNA, the CDR3 is TGCGCCAGCAGTGAAACCGACAGGGTGGATCAGCCCCAGCATTTT.

The V call is TRBV7-9, the J call TRBJ1-6; unclear D gene. The CDR3 totals 12 residues. CDR1 and CDR2 from the germline V gene are SEHNR and FQNEAQ (reference sequence). V was cut by 2 bases and J by 9 bases, with 5 bases left in between. CDR3 residues: CASSLPGSPLHF. The DNA of the CDR3 is TGTGCCAGCAGCTTACCAGGTTCACCCCTCCACTTT.

This clone is medium-sized in the sample. The J gene is TRBJ2-1, the V gene TRBV19; 7 bases are shared with TRBD2. The CDR3 covers 13 residues. The junction had 12 bases not matched to a gene; V was cut back by 9 bases and J by 10 bases. Per the germline V gene, CDR1 is LNHDA and CDR2 is SQIVND (reference sequence). The CDR3 region is CASQYTGGLEQFF. The CDR3 DNA follows: TGTGCCAGCCAATATACGGGGGGACTAGAGCAGTTCTTC.